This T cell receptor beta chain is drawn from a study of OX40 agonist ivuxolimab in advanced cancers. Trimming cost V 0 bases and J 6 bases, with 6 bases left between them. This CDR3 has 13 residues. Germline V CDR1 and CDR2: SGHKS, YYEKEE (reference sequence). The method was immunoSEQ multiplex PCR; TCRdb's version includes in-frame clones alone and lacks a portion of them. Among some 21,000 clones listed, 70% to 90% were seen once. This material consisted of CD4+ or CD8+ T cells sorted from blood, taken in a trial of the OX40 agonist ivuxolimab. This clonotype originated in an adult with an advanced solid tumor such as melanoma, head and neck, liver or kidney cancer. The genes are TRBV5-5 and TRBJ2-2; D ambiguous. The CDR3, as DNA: TGTGCCAGCAGCTTGGACGCCTCCGGGGAGCTGTTTTTT. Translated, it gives CASSLDASGELFF.